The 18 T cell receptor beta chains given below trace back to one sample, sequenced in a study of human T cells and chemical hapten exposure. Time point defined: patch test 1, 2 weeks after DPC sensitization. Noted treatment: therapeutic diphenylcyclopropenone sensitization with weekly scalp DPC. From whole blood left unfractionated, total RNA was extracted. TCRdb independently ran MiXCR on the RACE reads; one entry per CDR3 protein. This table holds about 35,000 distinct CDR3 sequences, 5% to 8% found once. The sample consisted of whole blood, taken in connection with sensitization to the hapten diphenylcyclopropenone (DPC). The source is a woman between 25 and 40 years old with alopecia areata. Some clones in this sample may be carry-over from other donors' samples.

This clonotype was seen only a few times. The CDR3: CASSRTGDTEAFF. The CDR3 DNA is TGTGCCAGCAGCCGGACAGGGGACACTGAAGCTTTCTTT. This chain uses TRBV12-3 or TRBV12-4 with TRBJ1-1, with 9 positions matching TRBD1. The CDR3 has 13 amino acids. Trimming at V came to 6 bases and at J to 3 bases, leaving 2 bases not matched to a gene.

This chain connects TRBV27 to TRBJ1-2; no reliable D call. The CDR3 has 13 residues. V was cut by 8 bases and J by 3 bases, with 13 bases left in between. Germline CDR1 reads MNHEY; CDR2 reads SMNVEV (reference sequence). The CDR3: CASRNRVDYGYTF. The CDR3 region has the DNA TGTGCCAGCCGCAACCGTGTTGACTATGGCTACACCTTC.

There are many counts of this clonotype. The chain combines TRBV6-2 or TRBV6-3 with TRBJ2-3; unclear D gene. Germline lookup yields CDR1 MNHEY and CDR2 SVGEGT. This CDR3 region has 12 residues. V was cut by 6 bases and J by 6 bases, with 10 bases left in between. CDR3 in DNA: TGTGCCAGCAGCCCTCTTGGGGATACGCAGTATTTT. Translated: CASSPLGDTQYF.

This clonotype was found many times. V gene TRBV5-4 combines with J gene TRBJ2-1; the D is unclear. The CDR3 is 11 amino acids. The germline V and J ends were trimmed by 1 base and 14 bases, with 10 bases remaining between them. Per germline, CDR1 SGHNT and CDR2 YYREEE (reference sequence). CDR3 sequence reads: CASSLLGSKFF. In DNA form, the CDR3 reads TGTGCCAGCAGCTTGTTGGGTAGCAAGTTCTTC.

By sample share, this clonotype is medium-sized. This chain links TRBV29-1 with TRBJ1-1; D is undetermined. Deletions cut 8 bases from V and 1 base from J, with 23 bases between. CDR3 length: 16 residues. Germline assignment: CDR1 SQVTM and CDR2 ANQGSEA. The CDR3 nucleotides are TGCAGCTCTGATAGCTCCTCTGGACCGAAGAACACTGAAGCTTTCTTT. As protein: CSSDSSSGPKNTEAFF.

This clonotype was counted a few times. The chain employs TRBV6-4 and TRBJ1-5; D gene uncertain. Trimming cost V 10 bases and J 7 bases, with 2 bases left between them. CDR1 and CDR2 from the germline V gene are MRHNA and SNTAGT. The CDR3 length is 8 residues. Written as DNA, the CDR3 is TGTGCCAACCAGCCCCAGCATTTT. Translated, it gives CANQPQHF.

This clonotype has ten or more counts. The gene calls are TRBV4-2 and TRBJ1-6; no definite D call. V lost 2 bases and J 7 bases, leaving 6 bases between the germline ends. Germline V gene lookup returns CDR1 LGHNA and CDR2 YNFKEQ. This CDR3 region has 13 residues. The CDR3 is CASSQTENSPLHF. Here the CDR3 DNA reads TGTGCCAGCAGCCAAACAGAAAATTCACCCCTCCACTTT.

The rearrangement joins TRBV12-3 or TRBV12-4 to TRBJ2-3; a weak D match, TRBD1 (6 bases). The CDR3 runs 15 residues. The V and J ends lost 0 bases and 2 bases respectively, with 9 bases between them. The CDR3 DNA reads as TGTGCCAGCAGTTTAGCTGGACAGCACACAGATACGCAGTATTTT. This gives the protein CASSLAGQHTDTQYF.

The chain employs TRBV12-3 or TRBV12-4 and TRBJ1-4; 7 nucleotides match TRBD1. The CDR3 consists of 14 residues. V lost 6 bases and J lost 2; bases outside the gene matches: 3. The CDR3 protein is CASSQGDTNEKLFF. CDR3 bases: TGTGCCAGCAGCCAGGGGGATACTAATGAAAAACTGTTTTTT.

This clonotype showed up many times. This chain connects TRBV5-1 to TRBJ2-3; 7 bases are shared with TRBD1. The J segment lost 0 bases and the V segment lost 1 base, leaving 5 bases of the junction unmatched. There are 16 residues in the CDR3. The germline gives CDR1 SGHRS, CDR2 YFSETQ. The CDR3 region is CASSLQTGISTDTQYF. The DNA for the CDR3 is TGCGCCAGCAGCTTGCAGACAGGGATCAGCACAGATACGCAGTATTTT.

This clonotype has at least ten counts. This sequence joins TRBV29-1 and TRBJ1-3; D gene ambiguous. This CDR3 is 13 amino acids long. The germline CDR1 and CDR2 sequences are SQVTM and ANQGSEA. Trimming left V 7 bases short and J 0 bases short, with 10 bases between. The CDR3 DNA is TGCAGCGCCCGTAGGCCCTCTGGAAACACCATATATTTT. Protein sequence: CSARRPSGNTIYF.

CDR3 DNA sequence: TGTGCCAGCAGCTTAGCTGGCGGGGATGATGGCTACACCTTC. Its translation is CASSLAGGDDGYTF. The V and J genes are TRBV7-2 and TRBJ1-2; D is unresolved. CDR1 and CDR2 (germline): SGHTA, FQGNSA. CDR3 size: 14 residues. V was shortened by 0 bases and J by 6 bases, with 11 bases between the two germline ends.

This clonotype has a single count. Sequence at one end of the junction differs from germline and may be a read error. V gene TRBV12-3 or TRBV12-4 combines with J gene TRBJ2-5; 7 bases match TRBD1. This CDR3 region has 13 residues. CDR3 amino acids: CASKTGVQGTQYF. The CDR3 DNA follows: TGTGCCAGCAAAACAGGGGTCCAAGGGACCCAGTACTTC.

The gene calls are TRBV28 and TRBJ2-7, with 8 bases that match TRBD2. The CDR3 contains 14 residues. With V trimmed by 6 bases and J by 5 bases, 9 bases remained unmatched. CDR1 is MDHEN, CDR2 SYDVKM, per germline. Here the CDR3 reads CASSPTLAGNEQYF. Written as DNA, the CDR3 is TGTGCCAGCAGCCCAACTCTAGCGGGTAACGAGCAGTACTTC.

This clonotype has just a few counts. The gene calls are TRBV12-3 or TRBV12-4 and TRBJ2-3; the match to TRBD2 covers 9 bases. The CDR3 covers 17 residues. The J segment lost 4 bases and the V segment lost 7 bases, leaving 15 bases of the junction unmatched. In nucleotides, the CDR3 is TGTGCCAGCACTCTCTTCCGGACTAGCGCCTCTGCAGATACGCAGTATTTT. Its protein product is CASTLFRTSASADTQYF.

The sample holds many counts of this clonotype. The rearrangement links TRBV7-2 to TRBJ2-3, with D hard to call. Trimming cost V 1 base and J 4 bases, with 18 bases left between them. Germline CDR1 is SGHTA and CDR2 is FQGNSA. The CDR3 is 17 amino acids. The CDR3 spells CASSLVGQTHPADTQYF. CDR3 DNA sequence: TGTGCCAGCAGCTTAGTCGGCCAGACACACCCGGCAGATACGCAGTATTTT.

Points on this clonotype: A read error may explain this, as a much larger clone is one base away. The CDR3 sequence: CASSFPDRGRMNTAAFF. For the CDR3, the DNA is TGTGCCAGCAGTTTCCCAGACAGGGGTCGAATGAACACTGCAGCTTTCTTT. V and J are TRBV12-3 or TRBV12-4 and TRBJ1-1; 8 positions agree with TRBD1. This CDR3 spans 17 amino acids.

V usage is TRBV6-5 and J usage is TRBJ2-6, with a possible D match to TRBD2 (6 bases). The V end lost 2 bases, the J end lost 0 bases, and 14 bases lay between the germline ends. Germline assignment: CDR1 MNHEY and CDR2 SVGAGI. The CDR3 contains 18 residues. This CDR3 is CASSYGQRALSGANVLTF. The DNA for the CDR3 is TGTGCCAGCAGTTACGGGCAGCGGGCGCTCTCTGGGGCCAACGTCCTGACTTTC.